The text below deals with one T cell receptor (beta chain). From the germline J gene comes the end of the CDR3, since the read stops 3 residues before it. The data were obtained in a study of T cells in women clearing cervical HPV infection. In the study overall: HLA type could not be excluded as a confounder.

CDR3 length: 15 residues. Germline V gene lookup returns CDR1 MDHEN and CDR2 SYDVKM. The V end was cut by 4 bases, the J end by 5 bases, with 17 bases between. Repertoires were generated with immunoSEQ multiplex PCR, while TCRdb's copy carries only in-frame clones and drops some. This repertoire includes 20,000 or so clones. The sequence was collected from a woman aged 18 to 75 with a cervical HPV16 infection that either progressed to CIN3+ or cleared (not recorded which). The genes are TRBV28 and TRBJ2-5, with D maybe TRBD1 (6 bases). The sequencing input was blood buffy coat. The CDR3 sequence: CASSYNPERGETQYF. Incomplete CDR3 DNA: TGTGCCAGCAGTTACAACCCGGAAAGGGGGGAGACC.